These 19 T cell receptor beta chains originate from one sample sequenced in a study of blood T cell repertoires in COVID-19. Generated by immunoSEQ multiplex PCR, the TCRdb table keeps only in-frame clones and is missing some. The sample has more than 200,000 clones; around 89% are singletons. Sequenced sample: peripheral blood. These receptors were collected from a woman aged 25 to 39 with COVID-19, enrolled during active disease.

This clone was recorded only once. Other DNA sequences within the sample encode an identical CDR3. The J gene is TRBJ2-3, the V gene TRBV7-2, with TRBD2 matching over 7 bases. Trimming took 1 base from V and 6 from J; bases not matched to a gene: 4. The germline V gene encodes CDR1 SGHTA and CDR2 FQGNSA. CDR3 length equals 14 residues. This chain's CDR3 is CASSLGPGGDTQYF. In DNA form, the CDR3 reads TGTGCCAGCAGCTTAGGGCCCGGGGGGGATACGCAGTATTTT.

This rearrangement joins TRBV29-1 to TRBJ1-6, with D perhaps TRBD1 (5 bases). Trimming cost V 6 bases and J 3 bases, with 9 bases left between them. The CDR3 sequence is 13 residues long. Per germline, CDR1 SQVTM and CDR2 ANQGSEA. In DNA form, the CDR3 reads TGCAGCGTCGGCAGGGACTATAATTCACCCCTCCACTTT. Protein product: CSVGRDYNSPLHF.

The count of this clone is one. This sequence joins TRBV10-1 and TRBJ2-3; D not certain. The length of the CDR3 is 13 residues. Germline V CDR1 and CDR2: WNHNN, SYGVQD (reference sequence). V was shortened by 4 bases and J by 0 bases, with 5 bases between the two germline ends. CDR3 sequence (DNA): TGCGCCAGCAGTGCGGTTAGCACAGATACGCAGTATTTT. Its translation is CASSAVSTDTQYF.

This clone was seen more than once but under ten times. Other DNA sequences of this sample code for an identical CDR3. This chain links TRBV24-1 with TRBJ2-3; possibly TRBD2 for D (6 bases). The CDR3 spans 15 residues. Germline V lookup: CDR1 KGHDR, CDR2 SFDVKD. Trimming took off 3 bases at V and 0 bases at J, with 9 bases between the two ends. The CDR3 is CATSDTGSSTDTQYF. CDR3 in DNA: TGTGCCACCAGTGATACCGGGAGCAGCACAGATACGCAGTATTTT.

J is TRBJ2-1 and V is TRBV21-1; the table's D gene call, TRBD2, was not cross checked with the DNA. TRBV21-1 is marked as a pseudogene. CDR3 size: 14 residues. CDR3 bases: TGTGCCAGCAGCAACGTAGCGGGTCCCCATGAGCAGTTCTTC. This gives the protein CASSNVAGPHEQFF.

The chain recombines TRBV2 with TRBJ2-5, with 8 bases aligning to TRBD2. J gave up 4 bases and V 3 bases, and 7 bases lay outside the gene matches. This CDR3 spans 15 amino acids. Germline lookup yields CDR1 SNHLY and CDR2 FYNNEI. The CDR3 loop is CASSDDGRAGETQYF. The CDR3 bases are TGTGCCAGCAGTGACGACGGGAGGGCCGGAGAGACCCAGTACTTC.

The chain carries TRBV28 and TRBJ1-3; a possible D gene is TRBD1 (5 bases). Germline V lookup: CDR1 MDHEN, CDR2 SYDVKM. V was cut by 8 bases and J by 0 bases, with 26 bases left in between. The CDR3 has 19 residues. The CDR3 DNA sequence: TGTGCCAGCGGGAGAACCGGGGGACGGCAAATTTCCTCTGGAAACACCATATATTTT. It specifies CASGRTGGRQISSGNTIYF.

The V call is TRBV28, the J call TRBJ2-5; TRBD1 aligns across 7 bases. This CDR3 is built from 14 residues. Germline V gives CDR1 MDHEN, CDR2 SYDVKM. After removal of 8 bases from V and 1 base from J, the junction contained 7 bases not matched to a gene. The CDR3 loop reads CASHDRAFQETQYF. The CDR3 DNA is TGTGCCAGCCACGACAGGGCCTTCCAAGAGACCCAGTACTTC.

V gene TRBV6-2 or TRBV6-3 combines with J gene TRBJ1-2, with D tentatively TRBD1 (5 bases). In germline, CDR1 is MNHEY, CDR2 SVGEGT. V gave up 2 bases and J gave up 2 bases, with 6 bases separating them. CDR3 length: 13 amino acids. The CDR3 sequence is CASSYGGNYGYTF. For the CDR3, the DNA is TGTGCCAGCAGTTACGGGGGGAACTATGGCTACACCTTC.

The V call is TRBV6-5, the J call TRBJ2-2; the match to TRBD2 covers 8 bases. Germline CDR1 reads MNHEY; CDR2 reads SVGAGI. The CDR3 is made up of 16 amino acids. J was trimmed by 6 bases and V by 2 bases; bases with no gene match: 8. The CDR3 loop reads CASSYGIGTRSGELFF. CDR3 sequence (DNA): TGTGCCAGCAGTTACGGAATCGGGACTAGATCCGGGGAGCTGTTTTTT.

The chain uses TRBV7-2 and TRBJ1-1; TRBD1 might be the D (5 bases). V dropped 2 bases and J dropped 0 bases, with 13 bases sitting between them. CDR3 size: 16 residues. CDR1 SGHTA and CDR2 FQGNSA come from the germline V gene. The CDR3 coding sequence is TGTGCCAGCAGCTTAATGAGGACAAGTTTGAACACTGAAGCTTTCTTT. Protein: CASSLMRTSLNTEAFF.

There are a few counts of this clone. The CDR3 DNA is TGTGCCAGTAGTACCCTAATTAGACAGTATTCCGGGGAGCTGTTTTTT. Protein: CASSTLIRQYSGELFF. The chain recombines TRBV19 with TRBJ2-2; D might be TRBD1 (5 bases). This CDR3 contains 16 residues. V was trimmed by 4 bases and J by 6 bases, leaving 18 bases between them. The germline gives CDR1 LNHDA, CDR2 SQIVND (reference sequence). Filled out from reference TRBV19 and TRBJ2-2, the complete variable domain reads DGGITQSPKYLFRKEGQNVTLSCEQNLNHDAMYWYRQDPGQGLRLIYYSQIVNDFQKGDIAEGYSVSREKKESFPLTVTSAQKNPTAFYLCASSTLIRQYSGELFFGEGSRLTVL.

V gene TRBV7-2 combines with J gene TRBJ2-2; D may be TRBD1 (5 bases). Germline loops: CDR1 SGHTA, CDR2 FQGNSA. The CDR3 sequence is 13 residues long. V lost 5 bases, J lost 5 bases, and 9 bases lay in between. The CDR3 DNA sequence: TGTGCCAGCAGCCGACAGTCTACCGGGGAGCTGTTTTTT. Translation gives CASSRQSTGELFF.

The V call is TRBV9, the J call TRBJ2-2; a possible D gene is TRBD1 (6 bases). V gave up 4 bases and J gave up 0 bases, with 19 bases separating them. Germline values: CDR1 SGDLS, CDR2 YYNGEE. This CDR3 contains 18 residues. CDR3 region: CASSNTPTDRTNTGELFF. The CDR3 nucleotides read TGTGCCAGCAGCAACACGCCGACTGACAGGACGAACACCGGGGAGCTGTTTTTT.

The V gene is TRBV6-4, the J gene TRBJ2-3; 7 positions match TRBD2. CDR3 length: 16 residues. The ends lost 3 bases at V and 2 bases at J; junction bases unmatched: 8. Germline V gives CDR1 MRHNA, CDR2 SNTAGT. CDR3 amino acids: CASSEGLDLPTDTQYF. Here the CDR3 DNA reads TGTGCCAGCAGTGAAGGACTAGACCTACCCACAGATACGCAGTATTTT.

This clone was counted only a few times. The genes are TRBV12-3 or TRBV12-4 and TRBJ2-7, with D tentatively TRBD2 (5 bases). V gave up 3 bases and J gave up 6 bases, with 12 bases separating them. The CDR3 is 13 amino acids. CDR3 sequence reads: CASSLAVRGEQYF. Here the CDR3 DNA reads TGTGCCAGCAGTTTGGCGGTCCGGGGCGAGCAGTACTTC.

The chain employs TRBV11-2 and TRBJ2-2; tentatively, D is TRBD2 (5 bases). There are 13 residues in the CDR3. V was pared by 0 bases and J by 7 bases, with 6 bases between. Germline loops: CDR1 SGHAT, CDR2 FQNNGV. The chain's CDR3 is CASSLERVGELFF. The CDR3 DNA sequence: TGTGCCAGCAGCTTAGAGCGGGTCGGGGAGCTGTTTTTT.

The chain combines TRBV6-6 with TRBJ1-1; TRBD1 aligns across 9 bases. Trimming took 6 bases from V and 11 from J; bases not matched to a gene: 10. Germline loops: CDR1 MNHNY, CDR2 SVGAGI (reference sequence). This CDR3 contains 13 residues. CDR3 residues: CASRQHRDRDAFF. As DNA, the CDR3 is TGTGCCAGCAGACAACACCGGGACAGGGACGCTTTCTTT.

This chain joins TRBV4-1 and TRBJ2-7; 7 bases match TRBD2. The CDR3 is 17 amino acids. The trim removed 0 bases at V and 5 bases at J, leaving 13 bases unmatched. Germline V gene data show CDR1 as MGHRA and CDR2 as YSYEKL. CDR3 nucleotide sequence: TGCGCCAGCAGCCAAGATGGTGGAGCGGGACGAAAAAACGAGCAGTACGTC. Protein: CASSQDGGAGRKNEQYV.